This TCR beta chain emerged from a study of shared clonotypes between healthy human individuals. Using immunoSEQ multiplex PCR, the repertoire was profiled, and TCRdb retains in-frame clones only, with some absent. The sample has approximately 340,000 clones, more than 60% seen once. The length of the CDR3 is 14 residues. Between the trimmed V and J ends, which lost 1 base and 2 bases, there was a span of 9 bases. Germline V gives CDR1 SGHDN, CDR2 FVKESK. The TCR originated in a man younger than 45 in good health. The chain employs TRBV14 and TRBJ2-7, with D perhaps TRBD1 or TRBD2 (5 bases each). Sequences were obtained from memory CD4+ T cells sorted from blood. Described subset: CD45RA-negative fraction. In DNA, the CDR3 is TGTGCCAGCAGCCAAGTTAGGGGACCCTACGAGCAGTACTTC. Amino acid sequence: CASSQVRGPYEQYF.